This is a list of T cell receptor beta chains from one sample in a study of blood T cell repertoires in COVID-19. Using immunoSEQ multiplex PCR, the repertoire was profiled, and TCRdb retains in-frame clones only, with some absent. Of 75,000 to 90,000 clones listed, under 90% were seen once; the top ten hold around 12%. The sample was peripheral blood. Every receptor here comes from a woman in her forties with active or convalescent COVID-19. CDR3s include the opening cysteine and the closing phenylalanine or tryptophan. D genes are given only for firm matches. Where a row states a size, it is once, few, many or the class of an expanded clone; other rows omit it.

J gene: TRBJ1-5
clone size: few
V gene: TRBV19
D gene: TRBD1
CDR3 protein: CASNTGASIGNQPQHF
CDR3 DNA: TGTGCCAGTAATACAGGGGCCTCTATTGGCAATCAGCCCCAGCATTTT

J gene: TRBJ1-2
clone size: -
V gene: TRBV7-9
D gene: -
CDR3 protein: CASSPLLQDGYTF
CDR3 DNA: TGTGCCAGCAGCCCACTGCTTCAGGATGGCTACACCTTC

J gene: TRBJ1-6
clone size: -
V gene: TRBV7-2
D gene: -
CDR3 protein: CASSPETAILHF
CDR3 DNA: TGTGCCAGCAGCCCGGAGACGGCGATTCTCCACTTT

J gene: TRBJ1-1
clone size: -
V gene: TRBV6-2/TRBV6-3
D gene: -
CDR3 protein: CASSYPTGRMNTEAFF
CDR3 DNA: TGTGCCAGCAGTTACCCTACAGGGCGAATGAACACTGAAGCTTTCTTT

J gene: TRBJ2-7
clone size: -
V gene: TRBV9
D gene: TRBD2
CDR3 protein: CASSVEAGGRLYEQYF
CDR3 DNA: TGTGCCAGCAGCGTAGAGGCGGGGGGAAGGCTCTACGAGCAGTACTTC

J gene: TRBJ1-2
clone size: -
V gene: TRBV7-3
D gene: -
CDR3 protein: CASSPSYDRPYGYTF
CDR3 DNA: TGTGCCAGCAGCCCAAGCTATGACAGGCCCTATGGCTACACCTTC

J gene: TRBJ2-1
clone size: many
V gene: TRBV12-5
D gene: TRBD2
CDR3 protein: CASGLSGRARWEQFF
CDR3 DNA: TGTGCTAGTGGTTTGAGCGGGAGGGCCCGGTGGGAGCAGTTCTTC

J gene: TRBJ2-7
clone size: -
V gene: TRBV27
D gene: -
CDR3 protein: CASSSRNEQYF
CDR3 DNA: TGTGCCAGCAGTTCGAGGAACGAGCAGTACTTC

J gene: TRBJ1-5
clone size: -
V gene: TRBV18
D gene: -
CDR3 protein: CASSFGEGNQPQHF
CDR3 DNA: TGTGCCAGCTCATTCGGGGAAGGCAATCAGCCCCAGCATTTT

J gene: TRBJ2-7
clone size: -
V gene: TRBV2
D gene: TRBD1
CDR3 protein: CASSSGTGGHEQYF
CDR3 DNA: TGTGCCAGCAGTTCCGGGACAGGGGGCCACGAGCAGTACTTC

J gene: TRBJ1-5
clone size: few
V gene: TRBV5-6
D gene: TRBD1
CDR3 protein: CASSTSQGAYQPQHF
CDR3 DNA: TGTGCCAGCAGTACTTCACAGGGGGCTTATCAGCCCCAGCATTTT

J gene: TRBJ1-6
clone size: -
V gene: TRBV18
D gene: -
CDR3 protein: CASSPDRVNGGSPLHF
CDR3 DNA: TGTGCCAGCTCACCGGACCGGGTTAACGGAGGTTCACCCCTCCACTTT

J gene: TRBJ1-5
clone size: -
V gene: TRBV28
D gene: -
CDR3 protein: CASSLSRTAQPQHF
CDR3 DNA: TGTGCCAGCAGTTTATCGCGGACAGCTCAGCCCCAGCATTTT

J gene: TRBJ1-3
clone size: -
V gene: TRBV19
D gene: TRBD1
CDR3 protein: CASSSDRGSGNTIYF
CDR3 DNA: TGTGCCAGTAGCTCTGACAGGGGCTCTGGAAACACCATATATTTT